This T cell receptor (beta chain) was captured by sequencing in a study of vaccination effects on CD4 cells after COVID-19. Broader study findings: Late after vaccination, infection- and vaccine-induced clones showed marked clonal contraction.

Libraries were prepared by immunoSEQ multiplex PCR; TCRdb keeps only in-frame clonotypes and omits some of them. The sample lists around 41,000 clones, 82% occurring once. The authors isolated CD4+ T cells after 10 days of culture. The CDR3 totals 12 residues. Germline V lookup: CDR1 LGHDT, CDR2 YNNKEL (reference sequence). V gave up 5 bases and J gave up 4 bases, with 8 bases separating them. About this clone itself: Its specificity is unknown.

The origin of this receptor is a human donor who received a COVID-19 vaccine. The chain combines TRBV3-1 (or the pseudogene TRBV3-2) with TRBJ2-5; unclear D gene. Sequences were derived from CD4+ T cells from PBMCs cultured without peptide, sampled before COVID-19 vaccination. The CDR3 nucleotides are TGTGCCAGCAGCTATTGGGGAGAGACCCAGTACTTC. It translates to CASSYWGETQYF.